The rows below give T cell receptor beta chains drawn from one sample of a study of response to subunit inactivated influenza vaccine. TCRdb fed the RT-PCR reads into MiXCR, producing one record per CDR3 protein. The repertoire holds about 780,000 distinct CDR3 sequences, around 20% seen once, with about 11% in the top ten. The sample in question was PBMCs from blood, obtained 5 to 6 days after vaccination. These receptors were collected from a man aged 50 or older who received an inactivated influenza vaccine. Both conserved end residues are part of each CDR3. Fields, in order: clone size, D gene, J gene, CDR3 length, V gene, CDR3 protein, CDR3 DNA. The D gene is left open where the match is weak. Expanded clones get a size class; other rows say once, few or many, or leave the size out.

size: many; D: NA; J: TRBJ1-1; length: 12; V: TRBV20-1; CDR3: CSAAHRDQKAFF; DNA: TGCAGTGCTGCCCACCGGGATCAAAAAGCTTTCTTT
size: few; D: NA; J: TRBJ2-5; length: 11; V: TRBV5-1; CDR3: CASGPAETQYF; DNA: TGCGCCAGCGGACCGGCGGAGACCCAGTACTTC
size: NA; D: TRBD1; J: TRBJ2-3; length: 15; V: TRBV5-1; CDR3: CASTRDRGSLDTQYF; DNA: TGCGCCAGCACCCGGGACAGGGGTTCTTTAGATACGCAGTATTTT
size: few; D: NA; J: TRBJ2-1; length: 11; V: TRBV5-8; CDR3: CASSAGTKQFF; DNA: TGTGCCAGCAGCGCGGGGACGAAGCAGTTCTTC
size: few; D: NA; J: TRBJ2-5; length: 14; V: TRBV6-2/TRBV6-3; CDR3: CASSQGTFQETQYF; DNA: TGTGCCAGCAGTCAAGGGACATTTCAAGAGACCCAGTACTTC
size: NA; D: TRBD2; J: TRBJ2-3; length: 16; V: TRBV6-1; CDR3: CASSRSVRGGTDTQYF; DNA: TGTGCCAGCAGTCGTTCGGTGCGGGGGGGCACAGATACGCAGTATTTT
size: NA; D: TRBD1; J: TRBJ2-5; length: 15; V: TRBV5-1; CDR3: CASSLADRARETQYF; DNA: TGCGCCAGCAGCTTGGCGGACAGGGCGAGAGAGACCCAGTACTTC
size: NA; D: NA; J: TRBJ2-7; length: 15; V: TRBV7-9; CDR3: CASSLEGNRGFEQYF; DNA: TGTGCCAGCAGCTTAGAGGGCAATCGGGGGTTCGAGCAGTACTTC
size: NA; D: NA; J: TRBJ2-7; length: 14; V: TRBV7-2; CDR3: CASSPYTRVYEQYF; DNA: TGTGCCAGCAGCCCATACACTCGGGTCTACGAGCAGTACTTC
size: NA; D: TRBD1; J: TRBJ1-5; length: 15; V: TRBV12-3/TRBV12-4; CDR3: CASRLQGTSNQPQHF; DNA: TGTGCCAGCAGATTACAGGGGACTAGCAATCAGCCCCAGCATTTT
size: many; D: NA; J: TRBJ2-6; length: 16; V: TRBV29-1; CDR3: CSVMMGPASGANVLTF; DNA: TGCAGCGTAATGATGGGGCCTGCCTCTGGGGCCAACGTCCTGACTTTC
size: few; D: TRBD2; J: TRBJ2-3; length: 15; V: TRBV20-1; CDR3: CSARAVLAGDRTQYF; DNA: TGCAGTGCTAGAGCCGTCCTAGCGGGGGATCGTACGCAGTATTTT
size: NA; D: TRBD1; J: TRBJ1-5; length: 14; V: TRBV20-1; CDR3: CSARQGVGNQPQHF; DNA: TGCAGTGCTAGACAGGGGGTCGGCAATCAGCCCCAGCATTTT
size: few; D: TRBD1; J: TRBJ1-1; length: 11; V: TRBV6-2/TRBV6-3; CDR3: CASSQTGGAIF; DNA: TGTGCCAGCAGCCAGACAGGGGGCGCGATCTTT
size: few; D: NA; J: TRBJ2-3; length: 16; V: TRBV10-3; CDR3: CAISESNRASTDTQYF; DNA: TGTGCCATCAGTGAGTCGAACAGGGCGAGCACAGATACGCAGTATTTT
size: many; D: TRBD2; J: TRBJ2-7; length: 20; V: TRBV6-2/TRBV6-3; CDR3: CASSYHTGLAGAPFSYEQYF; DNA: TGTGCCAGCAGTTACCACACGGGACTAGCGGGGGCCCCCTTCTCCTACGAGCAGTACTTC
size: NA; D: TRBD1; J: TRBJ1-2; length: 13; V: TRBV29-1; CDR3: CSVEGTGIGGYTF; DNA: TGCAGCGTTGAAGGGACAGGGATAGGTGGCTACACCTTC
size: few; D: TRBD1; J: TRBJ2-5; length: 14; V: TRBV20-1; CDR3: CSASEPGQQETQYF; DNA: TGCAGTGCTAGTGAGCCGGGACAGCAAGAGACCCAGTACTTC
size: few; D: NA; J: TRBJ2-1; length: 13; V: TRBV24-1; CDR3: CATSFPGGQEQFF; DNA: TGTGCCACCAGTTTCCCCGGTGGGCAGGAGCAGTTCTTC
size: few; D: TRBD2; J: TRBJ2-1; length: 14; V: TRBV7-2; CDR3: CASSLGLAGQEQFF; DNA: TGTGCCAGCAGCTTAGGGCTAGCGGGACAGGAGCAGTTCTTC
size: NA; D: TRBD1; J: TRBJ2-6; length: 16; V: TRBV20-1; CDR3: CSAGGQGSSGANVLTF; DNA: TGCAGTGCAGGAGGACAGGGTAGCTCTGGGGCCAACGTCCTGACTTTC
size: NA; D: TRBD2; J: TRBJ2-5; length: 14; V: TRBV2; CDR3: CASREAGGEETQYF; DNA: TGTGCCAGCAGAGAGGCCGGGGGGGAGGAGACCCAGTACTTC
size: NA; D: NA; J: TRBJ2-1; length: 14; V: TRBV4-3; CDR3: CASSQGKRLNEQFF; DNA: TGCGCCAGCAGCCAGGGGAAGCGGCTCAATGAGCAGTTCTTC
size: NA; D: TRBD1; J: TRBJ2-5; length: 16; V: TRBV6-2/TRBV6-3; CDR3: CASSYSSAGGSETQYF; DNA: TGTGCCAGCAGTTACTCCTCGGCAGGGGGCAGCGAGACCCAGTACTTC
size: NA; D: NA; J: TRBJ1-2; length: 17; V: TRBV9; CDR3: CASSTPRWGSANYGYTF; DNA: TGTGCCAGCAGCACCCCAAGATGGGGCAGCGCTAACTATGGCTACACCTTC
size: NA; D: TRBD2; J: TRBJ2-7; length: 16; V: TRBV7-9; CDR3: CASSPLSSGGTYEQYF; DNA: TGTGCCAGCAGCCCCCTTAGTAGCGGGGGAACCTACGAGCAGTACTTC